These 16 T cell receptor beta chains originate from one sample sequenced in a study of T cells after yellow fever vaccination. Via MiXCR, TCRdb re-called the 5' RACE reads, giving one row per CDR3 protein. The table has a few hundred thousand distinct CDR3 sequences, about 4.5% seen once; the top ten hold approximately 19%. Source: PBMCs, taken 15 days after the yellow fever booster vaccination. These receptors all come from a man aged 18 to 29 who received the YFV17D yellow fever vaccine.

The chain combines TRBV20-1 with TRBJ2-4, with 11 bases identical to TRBD2. With V trimmed by 5 bases and J by 5 bases, 5 bases remained unmatched. Germline CDR1 is DFQATT and CDR2 is SNEGSKA (reference sequence). The CDR3 is 14 amino acids. The CDR3 DNA reads as TGCAGTGCTTTCCCGACTAGCGGGGAAAACATTCAGTACTTC. It is translated as CSAFPTSGENIQYF.

This clonotype appeared a few times. The rearrangement uses TRBV7-2 and TRBJ2-2, with TRBD1 matching over 11 bases. Germline CDR1 and CDR2: SGHTA and FQGNSA. The CDR3 has 14 residues. V lost 5 bases to trimming and J lost 7 bases; unmatched junction nucleotides: 3. This chain's CDR3 is CASSPDRGRGELFF. Written as DNA, the CDR3 is TGTGCCAGCAGCCCGGACAGGGGGCGCGGGGAGCTGTTTTTT.

This clonotype was recorded many times. The CDR3 loop is CASSFGQRTEAFF. The CDR3 DNA is TGTGCCAGCAGCTTTGGACAGAGGACTGAAGCTTTCTTT. This chain uses TRBV9 with TRBJ1-1, with D maybe TRBD1 (6 bases). Germline CDR1 is SGDLS and CDR2 is YYNGEE. The CDR3 is made up of 13 amino acids. Trimming shortened V by 4 bases and J by 5 bases, and 12 bases separated the two germline ends.

This clonotype was found many times. The chain couples TRBV20-1 to TRBJ2-2, with D tentatively TRBD1 (6 bases). This CDR3 is 14 amino acids long. Trimming shortened V by 6 bases and J by 0 bases, and 11 bases separated the two germline ends. Germline V CDR1 and CDR2: DFQATT, SNEGSKA (reference sequence). CDR3 residues: CSASDSPNTGELFF. The CDR3 DNA follows: TGCAGTGCCTCGGACAGCCCGAACACCGGGGAGCTGTTTTTT.

This clonotype was recorded many times. The rearrangement joins TRBV12-3 or TRBV12-4 to TRBJ2-4, with D possibly matching TRBD2 (5 bases). V was cut by 3 bases and J by 1 base, with 13 bases left in between. The CDR3 is made up of 16 amino acids. The CDR3 sequence is CASSLRTSRAKNIQYF. In DNA, the CDR3 is TGTGCCAGCAGTTTGCGCACTAGTCGGGCCAAAAACATTCAGTACTTC.

The CDR3 here is CASSPSVSTNEKLFF. CDR3 DNA: TGTGCCAGCAGCCCGTCGGTGTCAACTAATGAAAAACTGTTTTTT. The rearrangement joins TRBV5-5 to TRBJ1-4, with D uncertain. The CDR3 runs to 15 residues. From germline, CDR1 is SGHKS and CDR2 YYEKEE (reference sequence). V was cut by 4 bases and J by 0 bases, with 10 bases left in between.

This clonotype was recorded many times. V is TRBV20-1 and J is TRBJ2-7; weak D call: TRBD2 (6 bases). The CDR3 runs 14 residues. Germline lookup yields CDR1 DFQATT and CDR2 SNEGSKA (reference sequence). Trimming took off 1 base at V and 11 bases at J, with 21 bases between the two ends. The CDR3: CSARVAAATPREYF. For the CDR3, the DNA is TGCAGTGCTAGAGTAGCGGCTGCAACCCCGAGGGAGTACTTC.

This clonotype occurred many times. This chain uses TRBV7-3 with TRBJ2-1; possible D gene TRBD1, 6 bases. V was clipped by 0 bases and J by 8 bases, with 8 bases between them. The CDR3 loop spans 13 amino acids. The V gene's germline CDR1 is SGHTA and CDR2 FQGTGA. The DNA for the CDR3 is TGTGCCAGCAGCTTAACGGCAGGGGATGAGCAGTTCTTC. This translates into CASSLTAGDEQFF.

This clonotype was counted many times. The rearrangement links TRBV29-1 to TRBJ2-4, with a weak D call TRBD2 (6 bases). The V gene's germline CDR1 is SQVTM and CDR2 ANQGSEA. CDR3 length equals 12 residues. V was clipped by 3 bases and J by 8 bases, with 11 bases between them. CDR3 amino acids: CSVDSGTDIQYF. The CDR3 DNA reads as TGCAGCGTTGATTCCGGGACTGACATTCAGTACTTC.

This clonotype has a handful of counts. J is TRBJ2-1 and V is TRBV12-3 or TRBV12-4; 8 bases are shared with TRBD2. V dropped 6 bases and J dropped 0; count of bases not matched to a gene: 16. The CDR3 length is 19 residues. This CDR3 is CASRGSGGRTSRSYNEQFF. DNA of the CDR3: TGTGCCAGCAGGGGCTCGGGGGGGAGAACATCGCGCTCCTACAATGAGCAGTTCTTC.

This chain joins TRBV15 and TRBJ2-7; the D gene is possibly TRBD2 (6 bases). The V end was cut by 2 bases, the J end by 3 bases, with 14 bases between. CDR1 is LNHNV and CDR2 is YYDKDF in the germline V gene (reference sequence). The CDR3 sequence is 15 residues long. CDR3 in amino acids: CATSRPRGNYYEQYF. The CDR3 DNA reads TGTGCCACCAGCAGACCCCGCGGGAATTACTACGAGCAGTACTTC.

This clonotype has at least ten counts. V and J are TRBV7-9 and TRBJ1-2; D perhaps matches TRBD1 (6 bases). Trimming pared 5 bases from V and 5 bases from J, leaving 9 bases between. This CDR3 has 12 residues. Germline V gene sequence: CDR1 SEHNR, CDR2 FQNEAQ (reference sequence). The CDR3 nucleotides read TGTGCCAGCAGCCCGACAGGTTATGGCTACACCTTC. Its protein is CASSPTGYGYTF.

CDR3 residues: CATSRVREGSYNEQFF. CDR3 nucleotides: TGTGCCACCAGCAGAGTTCGGGAGGGGTCCTACAATGAGCAGTTCTTC. The chain employs TRBV15 and TRBJ2-1, with 8 bases identical to TRBD2. This CDR3 spans 16 amino acids. CDR1 LNHNV and CDR2 YYDKDF come from the germline V gene (reference sequence). Trimming cost V 1 base and J 1 base; bases outside gene matches: 3.

The chain uses TRBV6-1 and TRBJ1-2, with no clear D. V dropped 7 bases and J dropped 5 bases, with 14 bases sitting between them. Germline CDR1 MNHNS, CDR2 SASEGT. The CDR3 runs 13 residues. The CDR3 protein is CASNQVWRYGYTF. The DNA of the CDR3 is TGTGCCAGCAATCAGGTCTGGAGGTATGGCTACACCTTC.

The chain recombines TRBV7-2 with TRBJ1-6, with D perhaps matching TRBD1 (5 bases). The germline CDR1 and CDR2 sequences are SGHTA and FQGNSA. The CDR3 loop spans 18 amino acids. Trimming cost V 0 bases and J 8 bases, with 20 bases left between them. The CDR3 protein is CASSLAGLFQTVDSPLHF. CDR3 in DNA: TGTGCCAGCAGCTTAGCAGGGCTTTTTCAGACAGTGGATTCACCCCTCCACTTT.

This clonotype was counted many times. The rearrangement uses TRBV20-1 and TRBJ1-5; D gene unclear. This CDR3 comprises 14 residues. The germline gives CDR1 DFQATT, CDR2 SNEGSKA (reference sequence). The germline V and J ends were trimmed by 3 bases and 4 bases, with 13 bases remaining between them. The CDR3 is CSARTEDYNQPQHF. CDR3 nucleotide sequence: TGCAGTGCTAGGACGGAAGATTATAATCAGCCCCAGCATTTT.